The clone carrying this TCR beta chain was recorded a few times. The antigen is undetermined. Trimming pared 4 bases from V and 7 bases from J, leaving 8 bases between. The CDR3 consists of 11 residues. Germline CDR1 is MNHEY and CDR2 is SMNVEV (reference sequence). The source of the sample is a study of regulatory T cells in long-lasting Graves disease. Findings of the study overall: TCR diversity in persistent Graves' patients was below that of newly diagnosed ones. It was in persistent disease that TRBV28, TRBJ1-2 and TRBJ2-5 were favored.

The time point is: persistent/refractory GD, antithyroid drugs over 5 years with positive TRAb. PBMCs were the source of the RNA used for TCR sequencing. An endocrinology department located in Xi'an, China, was where the patients came from. Combining iRepertoire HTBI primers with Arm-PCR of CDR3 regions, the authors built TCR beta libraries. TCRdb re-called the multiplex PCR reads with MiXCR, one entry per CDR3 protein. The sample includes about 300,000 distinct CDR3 sequences, around 20% seen only once; the top ten take more than 55%. This clonotype was sampled from a female donor with Graves disease. The material was peripheral blood mononuclear cells (PBMCs), obtained when the disease was refractory, from a patient treated with antithyroid drugs. V usage is TRBV27 and J usage is TRBJ2-7; D gene unclear. The CDR3 sequence: CASSSPREQYF. As DNA, the CDR3 is TGTGCCAGCAGTTCCCCTCGGGAGCAGTACTTC.